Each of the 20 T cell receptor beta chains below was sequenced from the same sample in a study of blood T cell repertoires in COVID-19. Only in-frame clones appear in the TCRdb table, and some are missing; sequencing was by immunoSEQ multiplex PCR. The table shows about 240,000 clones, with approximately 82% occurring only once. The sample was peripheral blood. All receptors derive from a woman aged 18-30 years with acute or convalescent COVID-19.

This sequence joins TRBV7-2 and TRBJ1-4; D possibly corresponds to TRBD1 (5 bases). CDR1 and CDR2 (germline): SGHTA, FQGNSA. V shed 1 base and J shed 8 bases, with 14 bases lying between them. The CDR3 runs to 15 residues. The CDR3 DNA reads TGTGCCAGCAGCTTAGAGGGCAGGGCGAGGGAAAAACTGTTTTTT. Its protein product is CASSLEGRAREKLFF.

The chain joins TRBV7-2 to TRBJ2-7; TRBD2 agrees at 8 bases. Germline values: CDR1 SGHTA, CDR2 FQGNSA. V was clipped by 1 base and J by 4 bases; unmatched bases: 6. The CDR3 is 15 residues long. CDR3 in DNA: TGTGCCAGCAGCTTAGACGCGGGGGGCATATACGAGCAGTACTTC. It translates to CASSLDAGGIYEQYF.

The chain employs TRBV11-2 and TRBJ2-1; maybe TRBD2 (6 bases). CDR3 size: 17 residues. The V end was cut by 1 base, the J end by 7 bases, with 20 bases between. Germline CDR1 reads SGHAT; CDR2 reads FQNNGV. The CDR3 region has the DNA TGTGCCAGCAGCTTAGTCTTTAGCGGAGCCCTCCGGAATGAGCAGTTCTTC. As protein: CASSLVFSGALRNEQFF.

The CDR3 nucleotides are TGTGCCAGCAGCGTAGAAGGGGGGGGCACGCAGTATTTT. It translates to CASSVEGGGTQYF. This rearrangement joins TRBV9 to TRBJ2-3, with a possible D match to TRBD2 (7 bases). The CDR3 covers 13 residues. Germline CDR1 and CDR2: SGDLS and YYNGEE. V was shortened by 0 bases and J by 9 bases, with 11 bases between the two germline ends.

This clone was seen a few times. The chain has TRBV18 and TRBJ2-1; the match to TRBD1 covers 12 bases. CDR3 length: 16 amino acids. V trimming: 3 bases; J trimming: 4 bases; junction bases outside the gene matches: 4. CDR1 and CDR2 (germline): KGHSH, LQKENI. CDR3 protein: CASSPGTGGLYNEQFF. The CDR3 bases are TGTGCCAGCTCACCCGGGACAGGGGGCCTTTACAATGAGCAGTTCTTC.

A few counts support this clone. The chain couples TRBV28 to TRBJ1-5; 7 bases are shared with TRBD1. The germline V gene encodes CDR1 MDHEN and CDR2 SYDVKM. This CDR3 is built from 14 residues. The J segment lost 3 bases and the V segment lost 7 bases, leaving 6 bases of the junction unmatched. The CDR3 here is CASKTTGHNQPQHF. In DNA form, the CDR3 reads TGTGCCAGCAAGACGACAGGGCACAATCAGCCCCAGCATTTT.

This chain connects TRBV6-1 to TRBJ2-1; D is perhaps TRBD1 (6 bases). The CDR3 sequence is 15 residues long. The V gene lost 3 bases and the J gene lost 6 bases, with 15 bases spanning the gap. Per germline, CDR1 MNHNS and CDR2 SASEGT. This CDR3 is CASSDPPDRSNEQFF. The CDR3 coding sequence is TGTGCCAGCAGTGACCCCCCCGACAGGTCCAATGAGCAGTTCTTC.

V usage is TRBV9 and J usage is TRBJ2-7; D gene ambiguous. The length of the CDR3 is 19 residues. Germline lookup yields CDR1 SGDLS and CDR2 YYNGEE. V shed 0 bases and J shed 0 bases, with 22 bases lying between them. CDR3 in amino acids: CASSVATGDGTTSSYEQYF. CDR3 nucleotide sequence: TGTGCCAGCAGCGTAGCTACTGGAGACGGAACCACAAGCTCCTACGAGCAGTACTTC.

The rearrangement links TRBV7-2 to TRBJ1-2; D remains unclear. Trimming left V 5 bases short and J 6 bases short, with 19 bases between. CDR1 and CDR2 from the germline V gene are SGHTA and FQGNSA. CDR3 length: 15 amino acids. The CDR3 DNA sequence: TGTGCCAGCAGCCTTCCTTCACTTCACCAGGATGGCTACACCTTC. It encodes CASSLPSLHQDGYTF.

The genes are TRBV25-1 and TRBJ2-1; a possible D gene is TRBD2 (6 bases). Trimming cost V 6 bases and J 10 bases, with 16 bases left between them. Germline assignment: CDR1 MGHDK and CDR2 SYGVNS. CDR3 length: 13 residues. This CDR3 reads CASRREPTLEQFF. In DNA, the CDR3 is TGTGCCAGCAGACGGGAGCCCACCTTGGAGCAGTTCTTC.

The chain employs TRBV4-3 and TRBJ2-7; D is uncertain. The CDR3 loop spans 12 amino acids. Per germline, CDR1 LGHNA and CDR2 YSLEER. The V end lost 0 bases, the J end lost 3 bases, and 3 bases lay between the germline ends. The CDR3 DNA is TGCGCCAGCAGCCAAGATCGCTACGAGCAGTACTTC. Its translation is CASSQDRYEQYF.

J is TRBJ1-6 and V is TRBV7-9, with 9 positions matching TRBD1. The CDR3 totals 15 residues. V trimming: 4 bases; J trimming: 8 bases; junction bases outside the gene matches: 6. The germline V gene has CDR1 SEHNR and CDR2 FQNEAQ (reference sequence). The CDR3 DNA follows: TGTGCCAGCAGCTCTCTGGACAGGGGTGATTCACCCCTCCACTTT. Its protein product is CASSSLDRGDSPLHF.

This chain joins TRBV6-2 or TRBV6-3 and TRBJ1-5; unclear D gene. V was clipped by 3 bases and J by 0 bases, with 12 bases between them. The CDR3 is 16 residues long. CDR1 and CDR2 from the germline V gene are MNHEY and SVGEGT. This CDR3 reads CASSYSGSFSNQPQHF. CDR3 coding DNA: TGTGCCAGCAGTTATAGCGGGTCCTTTAGCAATCAGCCCCAGCATTTT.

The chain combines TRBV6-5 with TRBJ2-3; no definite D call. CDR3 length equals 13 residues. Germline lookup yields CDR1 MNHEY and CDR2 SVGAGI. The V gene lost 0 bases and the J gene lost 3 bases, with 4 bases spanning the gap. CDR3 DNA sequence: TGTGCCAGCAGTTACTCGCAGACAGATACGCAGTATTTT. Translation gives CASSYSQTDTQYF.

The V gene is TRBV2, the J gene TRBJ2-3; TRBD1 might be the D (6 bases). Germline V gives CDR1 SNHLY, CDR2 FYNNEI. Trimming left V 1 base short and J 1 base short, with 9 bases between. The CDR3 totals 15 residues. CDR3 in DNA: TGTGCCAGCAGTGAAGGGGGGCTGGGCACAGATACGCAGTATTTT. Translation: CASSEGGLGTDTQYF.

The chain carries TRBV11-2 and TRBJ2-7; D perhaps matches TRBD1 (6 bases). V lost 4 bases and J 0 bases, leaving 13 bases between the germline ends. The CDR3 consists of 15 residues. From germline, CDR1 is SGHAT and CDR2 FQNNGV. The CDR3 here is CASSWTVRSSYEQYF. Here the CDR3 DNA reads TGTGCCAGCAGCTGGACAGTCAGGAGCTCCTACGAGCAGTACTTC.

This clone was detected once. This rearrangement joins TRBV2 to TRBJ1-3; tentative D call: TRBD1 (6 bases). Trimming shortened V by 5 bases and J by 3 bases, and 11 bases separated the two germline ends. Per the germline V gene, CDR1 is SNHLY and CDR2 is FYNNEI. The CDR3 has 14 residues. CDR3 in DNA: TGTGCCAGCAGTATACAGGGTATTGGAAACACCATATATTTT. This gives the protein CASSIQGIGNTIYF.

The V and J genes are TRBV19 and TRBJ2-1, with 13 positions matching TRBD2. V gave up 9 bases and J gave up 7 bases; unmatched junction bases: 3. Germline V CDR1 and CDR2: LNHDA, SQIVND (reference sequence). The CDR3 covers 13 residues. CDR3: CASGTSGKNEQFF. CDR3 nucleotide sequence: TGTGCCAGCGGGACTAGCGGGAAGAATGAGCAGTTCTTC. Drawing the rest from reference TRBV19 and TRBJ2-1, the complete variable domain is DGGITQSPKYLFRKEGQNVTLSCEQNLNHDAMYWYRQDPGQGLRLIYYSQIVNDFQKGDIAEGYSVSREKKESFPLTVTSAQKNPTAFYLCASGTSGKNEQFFGPGTRLTVL.

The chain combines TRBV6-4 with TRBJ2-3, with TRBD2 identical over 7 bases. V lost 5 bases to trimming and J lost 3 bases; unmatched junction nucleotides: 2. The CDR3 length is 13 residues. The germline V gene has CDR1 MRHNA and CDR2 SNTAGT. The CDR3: CASSLSGTDTQYF. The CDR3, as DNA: TGTGCCAGCAGTCTTAGCGGGACAGATACGCAGTATTTT.

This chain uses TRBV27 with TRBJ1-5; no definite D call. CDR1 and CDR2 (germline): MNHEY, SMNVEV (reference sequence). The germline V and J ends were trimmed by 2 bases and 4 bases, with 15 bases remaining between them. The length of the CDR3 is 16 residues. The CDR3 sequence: CASSLVGRPGNQPQHF. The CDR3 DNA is TGTGCCAGCAGTTTAGTCGGCAGGCCGGGAAATCAGCCCCAGCATTTT.